The table lists the clone carrying this T cell receptor (beta chain) with many counts. Stated time point: persistent/refractory GD, antithyroid drugs over 5 years with positive TRAb. PBMC RNA served as the TCR library source. This sample stems from a study of regulatory T cells in long-lasting Graves disease. The TCR beta library used iRepertoire HTBI primers with Arm-PCR amplification of CDR3. TCRdb fed the multiplex PCR reads into MiXCR, producing one record per CDR3 protein. The repertoire has about 290,000 distinct CDR3 sequences, 20% to 25% of them found once; the top ten carry around three fifths. CDR1 and CDR2 from the germline V gene are GTSNPN and SVGIG (reference sequence). With V trimmed by 5 bases and J by 0 bases, 2 bases remained unmatched. The CDR3 runs 13 residues.

This clonotype was obtained from a female donor with Graves disease. The genes are TRBV30 and TRBJ1-1, with TRBD1 matching over 8 bases. The sample in question was peripheral blood mononuclear cells (PBMCs), obtained when the disease was refractory, from a patient treated with antithyroid drugs. The CDR3, as DNA: TGTGCCTGGGCGACAGGGGTGAACACTGAAGCTTTCTTT. The encoded protein is CAWATGVNTEAFF.